Sequencing of this TCR beta chain was carried out in a study of OX40 agonist ivuxolimab in advanced cancers. Germline V gene sequence: CDR1 SGHRS, CDR2 YFSETQ. The V gene lost 0 bases and the J gene lost 3 bases, with 7 bases spanning the gap. The CDR3 totals 14 residues. The repertoire was sequenced with immunoSEQ multiplex PCR; TCRdb's copy has only in-frame clones and lacks some. This table holds tens of thousands of clones, about 92% found once. V is TRBV5-1 and J is TRBJ1-5; D possibly corresponds to TRBD1 (6 bases). The material sequenced was CD4+ or CD8+ T cells sorted from blood, taken in a trial of the OX40 agonist ivuxolimab. This TCR was sampled from an adult with an advanced solid tumor such as melanoma, head and neck, liver or kidney cancer. The CDR3 DNA follows: TGCGCCAGCAGCTTGGCAGGGGACAATCAGCCCCAGCATTTT. Its protein is CASSLAGDNQPQHF.